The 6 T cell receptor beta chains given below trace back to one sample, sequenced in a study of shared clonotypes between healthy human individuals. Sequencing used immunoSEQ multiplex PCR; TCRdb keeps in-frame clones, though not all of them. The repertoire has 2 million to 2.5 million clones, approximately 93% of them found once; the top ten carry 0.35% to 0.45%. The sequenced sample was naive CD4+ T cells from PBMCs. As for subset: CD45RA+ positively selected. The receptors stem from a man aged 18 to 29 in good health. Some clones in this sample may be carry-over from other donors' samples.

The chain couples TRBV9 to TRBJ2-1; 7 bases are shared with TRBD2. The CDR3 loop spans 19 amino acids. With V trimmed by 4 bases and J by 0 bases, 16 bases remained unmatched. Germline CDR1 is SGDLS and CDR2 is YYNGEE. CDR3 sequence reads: CASSPRSSGINLSYNEQFF. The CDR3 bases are TGTGCCAGCAGCCCGAGGTCTAGCGGTATTAACCTCTCCTACAATGAGCAGTTCTTC.

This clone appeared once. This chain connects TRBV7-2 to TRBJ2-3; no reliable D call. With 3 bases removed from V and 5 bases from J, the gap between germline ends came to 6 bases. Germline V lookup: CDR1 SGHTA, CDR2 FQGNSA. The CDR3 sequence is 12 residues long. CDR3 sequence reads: CASSFYGDTQYF. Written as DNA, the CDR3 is TGTGCCAGCAGCTTCTACGGAGATACGCAGTATTTT.

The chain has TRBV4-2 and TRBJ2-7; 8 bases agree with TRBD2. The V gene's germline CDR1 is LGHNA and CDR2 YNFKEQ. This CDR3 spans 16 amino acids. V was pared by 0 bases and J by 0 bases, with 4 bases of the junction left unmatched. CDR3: CASSQDASGSSYEQYF. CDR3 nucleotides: TGTGCCAGCAGCCAAGATGCCAGCGGGAGCTCCTACGAGCAGTACTTC.

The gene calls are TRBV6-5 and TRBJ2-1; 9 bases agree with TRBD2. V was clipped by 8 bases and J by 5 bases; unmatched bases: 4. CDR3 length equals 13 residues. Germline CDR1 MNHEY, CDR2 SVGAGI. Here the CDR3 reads CASRAGGDNEQFF. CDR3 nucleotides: TGTGCCAGCCGGGCGGGAGGGGACAATGAGCAGTTCTTC.

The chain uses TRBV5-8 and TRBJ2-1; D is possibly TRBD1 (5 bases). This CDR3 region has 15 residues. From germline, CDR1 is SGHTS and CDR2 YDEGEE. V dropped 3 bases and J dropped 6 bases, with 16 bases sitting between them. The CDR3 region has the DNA TGTGCCAGCAGCTACTCAGGGCGCTCGGCCAATGAGCAGTTCTTC. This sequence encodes CASSYSGRSANEQFF.

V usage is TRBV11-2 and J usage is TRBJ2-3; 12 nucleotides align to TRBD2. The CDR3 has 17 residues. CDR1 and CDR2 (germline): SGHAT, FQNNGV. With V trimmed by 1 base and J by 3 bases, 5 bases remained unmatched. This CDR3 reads CASSLGVGLAGTDTQYF. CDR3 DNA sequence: TGTGCCAGCAGCTTAGGGGTCGGACTAGCGGGAACAGATACGCAGTATTTT.